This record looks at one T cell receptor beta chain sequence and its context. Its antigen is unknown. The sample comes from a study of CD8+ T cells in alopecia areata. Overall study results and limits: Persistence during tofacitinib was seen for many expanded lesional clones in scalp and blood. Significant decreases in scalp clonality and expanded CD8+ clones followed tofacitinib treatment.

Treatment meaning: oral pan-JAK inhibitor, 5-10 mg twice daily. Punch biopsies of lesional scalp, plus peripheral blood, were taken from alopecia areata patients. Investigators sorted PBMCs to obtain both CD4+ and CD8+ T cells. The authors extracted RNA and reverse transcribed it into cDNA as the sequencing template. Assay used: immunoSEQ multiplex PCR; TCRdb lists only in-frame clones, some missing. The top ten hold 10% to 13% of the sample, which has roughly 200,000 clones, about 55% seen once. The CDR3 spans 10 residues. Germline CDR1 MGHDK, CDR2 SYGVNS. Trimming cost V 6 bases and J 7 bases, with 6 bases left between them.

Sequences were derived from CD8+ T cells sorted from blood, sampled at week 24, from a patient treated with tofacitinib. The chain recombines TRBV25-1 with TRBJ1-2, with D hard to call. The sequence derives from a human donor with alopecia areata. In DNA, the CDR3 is TGTGCCAGCAGAGGGAGTGGCTACACCTTC. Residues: CASRGSGYTF.